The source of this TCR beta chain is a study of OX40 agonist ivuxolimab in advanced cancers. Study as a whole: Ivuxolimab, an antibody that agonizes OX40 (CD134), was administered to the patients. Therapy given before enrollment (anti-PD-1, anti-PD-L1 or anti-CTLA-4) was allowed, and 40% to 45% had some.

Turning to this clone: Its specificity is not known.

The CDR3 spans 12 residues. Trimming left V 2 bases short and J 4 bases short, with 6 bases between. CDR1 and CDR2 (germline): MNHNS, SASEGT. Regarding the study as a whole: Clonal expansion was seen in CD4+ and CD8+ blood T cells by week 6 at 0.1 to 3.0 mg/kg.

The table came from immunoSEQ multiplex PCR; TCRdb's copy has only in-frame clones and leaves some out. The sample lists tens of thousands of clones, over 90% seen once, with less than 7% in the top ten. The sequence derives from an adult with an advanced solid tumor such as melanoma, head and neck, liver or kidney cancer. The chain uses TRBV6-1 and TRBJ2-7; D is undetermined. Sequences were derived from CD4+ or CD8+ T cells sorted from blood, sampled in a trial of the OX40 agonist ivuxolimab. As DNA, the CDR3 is TGTGCCAGCAGTGAATGGGGTTACGAGCAGTACTTC. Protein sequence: CASSEWGYEQYF.